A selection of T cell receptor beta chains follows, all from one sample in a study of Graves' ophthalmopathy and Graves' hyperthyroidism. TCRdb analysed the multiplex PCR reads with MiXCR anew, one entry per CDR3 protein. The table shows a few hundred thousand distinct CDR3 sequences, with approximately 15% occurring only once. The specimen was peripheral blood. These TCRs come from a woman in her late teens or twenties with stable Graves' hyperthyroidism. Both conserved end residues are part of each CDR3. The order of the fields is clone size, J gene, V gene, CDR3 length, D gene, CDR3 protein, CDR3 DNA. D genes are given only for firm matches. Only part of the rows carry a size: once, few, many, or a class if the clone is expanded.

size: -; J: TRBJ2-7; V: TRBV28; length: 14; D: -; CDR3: CASSQERTPYEQYF; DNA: TGTGCCAGCAGTCAGGAGCGTACTCCCTACGAGCAGTACTTC
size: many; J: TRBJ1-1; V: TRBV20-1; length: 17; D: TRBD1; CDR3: CSARVQQGARTQQTLIF; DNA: TGCAGTGCTAGAGTCCAACAGGGGGCTCGGACCCAACAGACTTTAATCTTT
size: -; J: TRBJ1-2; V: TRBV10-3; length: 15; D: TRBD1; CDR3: CAALRLGQGSHGYTF; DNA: TGTGCCGCCTTAAGACTGGGACAGGGGAGTCATGGCTACACCTTC
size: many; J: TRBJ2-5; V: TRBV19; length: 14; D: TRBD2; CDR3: CASSEGGGAKTQYF; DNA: TGTGCCAGTAGTGAGGGCGGGGGGGCAAAGACCCAGTACTTC
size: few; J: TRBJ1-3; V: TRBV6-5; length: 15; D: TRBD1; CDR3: CASSYSGQGLNTIYF; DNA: TGTGCCAGCAGTTACTCGGGACAGGGGTTAAACACCATATATTTT
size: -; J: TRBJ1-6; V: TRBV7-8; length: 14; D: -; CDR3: CASSDVVYNSPLHF; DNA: TGTGCCAGCAGCGATGTAGTCTATAATTCACCCCTCCACTTT
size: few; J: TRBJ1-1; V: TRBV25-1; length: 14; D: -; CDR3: CASSDRGVDTEAFF; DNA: TGTGCCAGCAGTGATCGGGGAGTGGACACTGAAGCTTTCTTT
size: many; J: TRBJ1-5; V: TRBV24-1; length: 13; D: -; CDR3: CATSERFNQPQHF; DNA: TGTGCCACCAGTGAACGATTCAATCAGCCCCAGCATTTT
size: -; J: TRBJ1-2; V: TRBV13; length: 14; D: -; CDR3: CASSLYGNLGGYTF; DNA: TGTGCCAGCAGCTTATACGGAAATTTAGGAGGCTACACCTTC
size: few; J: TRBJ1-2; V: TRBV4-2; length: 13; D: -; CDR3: CASSQVRDYGYTF; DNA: TGTGCCAGCAGCCAAGTCAGGGACTATGGCTACACCTTC
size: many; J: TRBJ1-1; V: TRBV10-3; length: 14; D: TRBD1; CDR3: CAISRQGDSTEAFF; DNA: TGTGCCATCAGTCGACAGGGCGATAGCACTGAAGCTTTCTTT
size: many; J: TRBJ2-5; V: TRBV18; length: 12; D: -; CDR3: CASSPIGETQYF; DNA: TGTGCCAGCTCACCAATTGGGGAGACCCAGTACTTC
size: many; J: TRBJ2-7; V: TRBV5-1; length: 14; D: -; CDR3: CASRKGAAPDEQYF; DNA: TGCGCCAGCAGGAAAGGGGCCGCCCCTGACGAGCAGTACTTC
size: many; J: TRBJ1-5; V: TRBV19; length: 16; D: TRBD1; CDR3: CASSRIDRGQGQPQHF; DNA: TGTGCCAGTAGTCGGATAGACAGGGGGCAGGGTCAGCCCCAGCATTTT
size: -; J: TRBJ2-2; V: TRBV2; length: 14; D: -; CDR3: CASSVEWITGELFF; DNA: TGTGCCAGCAGTGTGGAGTGGATCACCGGGGAGCTGTTTTTT
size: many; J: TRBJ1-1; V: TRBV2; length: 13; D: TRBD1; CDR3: CASSEQGATEAFF; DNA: TGTGCCAGCAGTGAACAGGGGGCGACTGAAGCTTTCTTT
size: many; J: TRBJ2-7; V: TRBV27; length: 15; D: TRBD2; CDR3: CASSSSLASGGEQYF; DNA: TGTGCCAGCAGTTCATCCCTGGCTAGCGGGGGCGAGCAGTACTTC
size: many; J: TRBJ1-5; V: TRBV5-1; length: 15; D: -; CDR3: CASSLAGTSNQPQHF; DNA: TGCGCCAGCAGCTTGGCAGGGACTAGCAATCAGCCCCAGCATTTT
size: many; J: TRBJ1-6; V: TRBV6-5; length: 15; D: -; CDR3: CASSYIKLNGRTLHF; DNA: TGTGCCAGCAGTTATATAAAGCTTAACGGGAGGACCCTCCACTTT
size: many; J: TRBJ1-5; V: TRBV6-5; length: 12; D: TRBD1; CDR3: CASRTGEQPQHF; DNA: TGTGCCAGTCGGACAGGGGAACAGCCCCAGCATTTT
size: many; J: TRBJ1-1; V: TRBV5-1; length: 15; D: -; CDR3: CASSLDVGGDTEAFF; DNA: TGCGCCAGCAGCTTGGATGTTGGGGGGGACACTGAAGCTTTCTTT
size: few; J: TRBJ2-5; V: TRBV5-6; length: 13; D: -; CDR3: CASSYGVQETQYF; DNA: TGTGCCAGCAGCTATGGGGTACAAGAGACCCAGTACTTC